The rows below give T cell receptor beta chains drawn from one sample of a study of shared clonotypes between healthy human individuals. Sequencing used immunoSEQ multiplex PCR; TCRdb keeps in-frame clones, though not all of them. The sample lists about 710,000 clones, around 73% seen once, with roughly 2% in the top ten. Sequenced input: memory CD4+ T cells sorted from blood. The origin of the receptors is a woman under 40 in good health. Both conserved end residues are part of each CDR3. The D gene is left open where the match is weak. Size values are once, few and many counts, or a class for expanded clones, and some rows have none.

j_call: TRBJ2-7; v_call: TRBV27; clone_size: few; d_call: -; cdr3_aa: CASSPPTGWDVSYEQYF; cdr3_nt: TGTGCCAGCAGTCCCCCAACAGGGTGGGACGTCTCCTACGAGCAGTACTTC
j_call: TRBJ2-7; v_call: TRBV5-6; clone_size: -; d_call: TRBD1; cdr3_aa: CASSSDRVFPYEQYF; cdr3_nt: TGTGCCAGCAGCTCCGACAGGGTGTTCCCCTACGAGCAGTACTTC
j_call: TRBJ2-5; v_call: TRBV6-1; clone_size: -; d_call: -; cdr3_aa: CASSEQGSETQYF; cdr3_nt: TGTGCCAGCAGTGAACAGGGTTCAGAGACCCAGTACTTC
j_call: TRBJ1-1; v_call: TRBV7-9; clone_size: few; d_call: TRBD1; cdr3_aa: CASRPLGTGLEAFF; cdr3_nt: TGTGCCAGCAGGCCACTTGGGACAGGGCTAGAAGCTTTCTTT
j_call: TRBJ2-1; v_call: TRBV7-2; clone_size: -; d_call: -; cdr3_aa: CASSLRPPGSTNEQFF; cdr3_nt: TGTGCCAGCAGCCTACGCCCACCCGGGAGTACAAATGAGCAGTTCTTC
j_call: TRBJ2-1; v_call: TRBV11-3; clone_size: -; d_call: TRBD1; cdr3_aa: CASSSTGGYEQFF; cdr3_nt: TGTGCCAGCAGCTCGACAGGGGGGTATGAGCAGTTCTTC
j_call: TRBJ2-4; v_call: TRBV7-9; clone_size: -; d_call: -; cdr3_aa: CASSRREGVDIQYF; cdr3_nt: TGTGCCAGCAGCCGCCGCGAGGGGGTGGACATTCAGTACTTC
j_call: TRBJ2-2; v_call: TRBV21-1; clone_size: -; d_call: -; cdr3_aa: CASSHGELFF; cdr3_nt: TGTGCCAGCAGTCACGGGGAGCTGTTTTTT
j_call: TRBJ2-1; v_call: TRBV7-8; clone_size: few; d_call: -; cdr3_aa: CASSREVPASYNEQFF; cdr3_nt: TGTGCCAGCAGCCGCGAAGTCCCCGCGTCCTACAATGAGCAGTTCTTC
j_call: TRBJ2-5; v_call: TRBV11-3; clone_size: once; d_call: TRBD1; cdr3_aa: CASSLGGQGAQETQYF; cdr3_nt: TGTGCCAGCAGCTTAGGAGGCCAGGGGGCTCAAGAGACCCAGTACTTC
j_call: TRBJ2-7; v_call: TRBV5-1; clone_size: -; d_call: -; cdr3_aa: CASSLGGTTYEQYF; cdr3_nt: TGCGCCAGCAGCTTGGGCGGGACCACCTACGAGCAGTACTTC
j_call: TRBJ2-7; v_call: TRBV5-4; clone_size: few; d_call: TRBD1; cdr3_aa: CASSGGTGYDEQYF; cdr3_nt: TGTGCCAGCAGCGGCGGGACAGGGTACGACGAGCAGTACTTC
j_call: TRBJ2-7; v_call: TRBV13; clone_size: -; d_call: TRBD1; cdr3_aa: CASSPLAGGLGYEQYF; cdr3_nt: TGTGCCAGCAGCCCCCTGGCAGGGGGCTTGGGTTACGAGCAGTACTTC
j_call: TRBJ2-7; v_call: TRBV6-5; clone_size: once; d_call: -; cdr3_aa: CASSFSGPPAVEQYF; cdr3_nt: TGTGCCAGCAGTTTTTCCGGGCCCCCAGCGGTCGAGCAGTACTTC
j_call: TRBJ1-1; v_call: TRBV28; clone_size: -; d_call: -; cdr3_aa: CASTRAVNTEAFF; cdr3_nt: TGTGCCAGTACTCGCGCAGTTAACACTGAAGCTTTCTTT
j_call: TRBJ1-3; v_call: TRBV5-8; clone_size: few; d_call: -; cdr3_aa: CASSLQGRSGNTIYF; cdr3_nt: TGTGCCAGCAGCCTTCAGGGGCGCTCTGGAAACACCATATATTTT
j_call: TRBJ1-5; v_call: TRBV28; clone_size: -; d_call: -; cdr3_aa: CASSLFSRRQILHQPQHF; cdr3_nt: TGTGCCAGCAGTTTATTCAGTCGGAGACAGATATTGCATCAGCCCCAGCATTTT
j_call: TRBJ2-3; v_call: TRBV28; clone_size: -; d_call: -; cdr3_aa: CASNLGLTDTQYF; cdr3_nt: TGTGCCAGCAACCTGGGTCTCACAGATACGCAGTATTTT
j_call: TRBJ1-3; v_call: TRBV5-6; clone_size: few; d_call: -; cdr3_aa: CASSPTPDGIFSGNTIYF; cdr3_nt: TGTGCCAGCAGCCCTACCCCGGACGGAATTTTCTCTGGAAACACCATATATTTT
j_call: TRBJ2-2; v_call: TRBV7-6; clone_size: -; d_call: TRBD2; cdr3_aa: CASAHGGGVDTGELFF; cdr3_nt: TGTGCCAGCGCCCATGGGGGAGGGGTTGACACCGGGGAGCTGTTTTTT
j_call: TRBJ1-4; v_call: TRBV28; clone_size: -; d_call: -; cdr3_aa: CACVGTPNEELFF; cdr3_nt: TGTGCCTGCGTCGGGACCCCTAATGAAGAACTGTTTTTT
j_call: TRBJ2-2; v_call: TRBV7-9; clone_size: once; d_call: TRBD2; cdr3_aa: CASSTPPGGANTGELFF; cdr3_nt: TGTGCCAGCAGCACACCACCCGGGGGGGCGAACACCGGGGAGCTGTTTTTT
j_call: TRBJ2-4; v_call: TRBV7-9; clone_size: -; d_call: -; cdr3_aa: CASQQENIQYF; cdr3_nt: TGTGCCAGCCAACAGGAAAACATTCAGTACTTC
j_call: TRBJ1-5; v_call: TRBV2; clone_size: -; d_call: -; cdr3_aa: CASSEVAGYLPQHF; cdr3_nt: TGTGCCAGCAGTGAAGTGGCAGGGTATCTGCCCCAGCATTTT
j_call: TRBJ2-7; v_call: TRBV5-1; clone_size: -; d_call: -; cdr3_aa: CASRKQGGSYEQYF; cdr3_nt: TGCGCCAGCAGGAAGCAGGGTGGGTCCTACGAGCAGTACTTC
j_call: TRBJ2-3; v_call: TRBV9; clone_size: -; d_call: -; cdr3_aa: CASSVDVGEGTDTQYF; cdr3_nt: TGTGCCAGCAGCGTAGACGTGGGAGAAGGTACAGATACGCAGTATTTT
j_call: TRBJ1-4; v_call: TRBV6-4; clone_size: once; d_call: TRBD1; cdr3_aa: CASSLQGAANEKLFF; cdr3_nt: TGTGCCAGCAGTCTCCAGGGGGCGGCTAATGAAAAACTGTTTTTT
j_call: TRBJ2-1; v_call: TRBV25-1; clone_size: few; d_call: -; cdr3_aa: CASSERTENEQFF; cdr3_nt: TGTGCCAGCAGTGAAAGAACTGAAAATGAGCAGTTCTTC
j_call: TRBJ2-7; v_call: TRBV11-2; clone_size: -; d_call: TRBD2; cdr3_aa: CASSRYGTSGRSTYEQYF; cdr3_nt: TGTGCCAGCAGCCGCTACGGGACTAGCGGGAGGAGTACCTACGAGCAGTACTTC
j_call: TRBJ1-2; v_call: TRBV28; clone_size: -; d_call: -; cdr3_aa: CASSSRAGRNGYTF; cdr3_nt: TGTGCCAGCAGTTCCCGGGCCGGGAGGAATGGCTACACCTTC
j_call: TRBJ2-7; v_call: TRBV4-1; clone_size: -; d_call: TRBD2; cdr3_aa: CASSKRIPGTSGIIGSYEQYF; cdr3_nt: TGCGCCAGCAGCAAACGGATCCCCGGGACTAGCGGGATTATCGGCTCCTACGAGCAGTACTTC
j_call: TRBJ1-4; v_call: TRBV2; clone_size: once; d_call: -; cdr3_aa: CASIGIRATNEKLFF; cdr3_nt: TGTGCCAGCATCGGCATCCGAGCAACTAATGAAAAACTGTTTTTT
j_call: TRBJ2-6; v_call: TRBV19; clone_size: few; d_call: -; cdr3_aa: CASSAKGLSGANVLTF; cdr3_nt: TGTGCCAGTAGTGCGAAGGGACTCTCTGGGGCCAACGTCCTGACTTTC
j_call: TRBJ2-7; v_call: TRBV9; clone_size: once; d_call: -; cdr3_aa: CASSVTTGSYEQYF; cdr3_nt: TGTGCCAGCAGCGTCACTACAGGGTCCTACGAGCAGTACTTC
j_call: TRBJ2-2; v_call: TRBV28; clone_size: -; d_call: -; cdr3_aa: CASSLLRQNTGELFF; cdr3_nt: TGTGCCAGCAGTTTGTTACGGCAGAACACCGGGGAGCTGTTTTTT
j_call: TRBJ2-1; v_call: TRBV10-2; clone_size: -; d_call: TRBD2; cdr3_aa: CASRGASGTAGEQFF; cdr3_nt: TGCGCCAGCAGGGGAGCTAGCGGGACCGCTGGGGAGCAGTTCTTC
j_call: TRBJ1-3; v_call: TRBV7-2; clone_size: -; d_call: -; cdr3_aa: CASSLGPGSGNTIYF; cdr3_nt: TGTGCCAGCAGCTTAGGTCCAGGCTCTGGAAACACCATATATTTT
j_call: TRBJ2-5; v_call: TRBV5-1; clone_size: -; d_call: -; cdr3_aa: CASRLGFQETQYF; cdr3_nt: TGCGCCAGCAGGCTGGGGTTCCAAGAGACCCAGTACTTC
j_call: TRBJ2-1; v_call: TRBV15; clone_size: -; d_call: -; cdr3_aa: CATSRGPGNPFF; cdr3_nt: TGTGCCACCAGCAGAGGGCCGGGTAATCCGTTCTTC
j_call: TRBJ2-1; v_call: TRBV5-1; clone_size: -; d_call: -; cdr3_aa: CASSLGAVSSYNEQFF; cdr3_nt: TGCGCCAGCAGCTTGGGCGCAGTCAGCTCCTACAATGAGCAGTTCTTC
j_call: TRBJ2-7; v_call: TRBV27; clone_size: -; d_call: TRBD1; cdr3_aa: CASSLDKRTGGSYEQYF; cdr3_nt: TGTGCCAGCAGTTTAGATAAAAGGACAGGGGGCTCCTACGAGCAGTACTTC
j_call: TRBJ2-5; v_call: TRBV18; clone_size: -; d_call: TRBD2; cdr3_aa: CASSLAGGQETQYF; cdr3_nt: TGTGCCAGCTCCCTGGCGGGGGGGCAAGAGACCCAGTACTTC
j_call: TRBJ2-7; v_call: TRBV28; clone_size: -; d_call: -; cdr3_aa: CASSVQGYEQYF; cdr3_nt: TGTGCCAGCAGTGTCCAGGGCTACGAGCAGTACTTC
j_call: TRBJ1-2; v_call: TRBV5-1; clone_size: -; d_call: -; cdr3_aa: CASSLGRSGYTF; cdr3_nt: TGCGCCAGCAGCTTGGGCAGGAGTGGCTACACCTTC
j_call: TRBJ1-2; v_call: TRBV27; clone_size: -; d_call: -; cdr3_aa: CASSRKTGTLNYGYTF; cdr3_nt: TGTGCCAGCAGTCGAAAAACCGGGACACTGAACTATGGCTACACCTTC
j_call: TRBJ2-7; v_call: TRBV5-1; clone_size: -; d_call: TRBD2; cdr3_aa: CASSLASASGRVYEQYF; cdr3_nt: TGCGCCAGCAGCTTGGCGTCCGCTAGCGGGAGGGTTTACGAGCAGTACTTC
j_call: TRBJ1-4; v_call: TRBV6-1; clone_size: -; d_call: TRBD1; cdr3_aa: CASKQDRATNEKLFF; cdr3_nt: TGTGCCAGCAAACAGGACAGGGCAACTAATGAAAAACTGTTTTTT
j_call: TRBJ2-2; v_call: TRBV2; clone_size: once; d_call: TRBD1; cdr3_aa: CASRAGTANTGELFF; cdr3_nt: TGTGCCAGCAGAGCCGGGACAGCGAACACCGGGGAGCTGTTTTTT
j_call: TRBJ2-7; v_call: TRBV19; clone_size: many; d_call: TRBD2; cdr3_aa: CASSILRTSGSEQYF; cdr3_nt: TGTGCCAGTAGTATATTAAGGACTAGCGGGTCCGAGCAGTACTTC
j_call: TRBJ1-1; v_call: TRBV28; clone_size: -; d_call: -; cdr3_aa: CASSLSDTEAFF; cdr3_nt: TGTGCCAGCAGTTTATCGGACACTGAAGCTTTCTTT
j_call: TRBJ1-2; v_call: TRBV7-9; clone_size: -; d_call: -; cdr3_aa: CASSSHHAGRPVGYTF; cdr3_nt: TGTGCCAGCAGCTCGCACCACGCCGGGAGACCGGTAGGCTACACCTTC
j_call: TRBJ2-7; v_call: TRBV6-1; clone_size: -; d_call: TRBD1; cdr3_aa: CASRPGQGSSYEQYF; cdr3_nt: TGTGCCAGCAGGCCGGGACAGGGGTCCTCCTACGAGCAGTACTTC
j_call: TRBJ2-5; v_call: TRBV6-1; clone_size: -; d_call: -; cdr3_aa: CASSEMVGWETQYF; cdr3_nt: TGTGCCAGCAGTGAAATGGTGGGGTGGGAGACCCAGTACTTC
j_call: TRBJ1-2; v_call: TRBV6-6; clone_size: -; d_call: -; cdr3_aa: CASSYNEGDGYTF; cdr3_nt: TGTGCCAGCAGTTACAATGAAGGTGATGGCTACACCTTC